The 9 T cell receptor beta chains reported below all come from one sample, sequenced in a study of Ad26.COV2.S vaccination and SARS-CoV-2 variants. Assay used: immunoSEQ multiplex PCR; TCRdb lists only in-frame clones, some missing. The table has some 390,000 clones, roughly 90% seen once. Treatment defined: approximately 18 received Ad26.COV2.S at low or high dose, single or two shots; roughly five received placebo; per-sample allocation not given. Collection of the samples took place on day 63 after the first injection of vaccine or placebo. Specimen: peripheral blood, collected in a trial of Ad26.COV2.S vaccine versus placebo. All receptors derive from a person aged 18-65 years who received the Ad26.COV2.S COVID-19 vaccine or a placebo.

The V gene is TRBV7-2, the J gene TRBJ1-1, with no clear D. The germline V gene encodes CDR1 SGHTA and CDR2 FQGNSA. The CDR3 consists of 12 residues. V gave up 4 bases and J gave up 2 bases, with 5 bases separating them. This chain's CDR3 is CASSWKNTEAFF. CDR3 nucleotide sequence: TGTGCCAGCAGCTGGAAAAACACTGAAGCTTTCTTT.

The chain uses TRBV5-4 and TRBJ2-1; 11 bases line up with TRBD2. This CDR3 comprises 18 residues. CDR1 is SGHNT, CDR2 YYREEE, per germline (reference sequence). The junction had 9 bases not matched to a gene; V was cut back by 4 bases and J by 0 bases. This CDR3 reads CASSRGLAVLASYNEQFF. In nucleotides, the CDR3 is TGTGCCAGCAGCCGGGGACTAGCGGTCCTTGCCTCCTACAATGAGCAGTTCTTC.

This clone was picked up many times. This chain connects TRBV10-1 to TRBJ2-3; D is unclear. The CDR3 runs to 14 residues. Germline V gives CDR1 WNHNN, CDR2 SYGVQD (reference sequence). V dropped 0 bases and J dropped 4 bases, with 8 bases sitting between them. DNA for the CDR3: TGCGCCAGCAGTGAGTCTATAGAAGCAGATACGCAGTATTTT. Its translation: CASSESIEADTQYF.

V gene TRBV19 combines with J gene TRBJ2-1, with TRBD2 matching 11 bases. V shed 7 bases and J 3 bases; nucleotides not matched to a gene: 5. Germline CDR1 and CDR2: LNHDA and SQIVND (reference sequence). The CDR3 loop spans 15 amino acids. The CDR3 here is CASTGLADRYNEQFF. The CDR3 nucleotides are TGTGCCAGTACGGGACTAGCGGACCGCTACAATGAGCAGTTCTTC.

Here the CDR3 reads CASSPDWNTGELFF. The CDR3 DNA reads TGTGCCAGCAGTCCGGACTGGAACACCGGGGAGCTGTTTTTT. The V gene is TRBV6-2 or TRBV6-3, the J gene TRBJ2-2; tentatively, D is TRBD2 (5 bases). V was trimmed by 5 bases and J by 1 base, leaving 8 bases between them. The CDR3 length is 14 residues. Germline V gene data show CDR1 as MNHEY and CDR2 as SVGEGT.

This clone has only one observation. This chain connects TRBV6-1 to TRBJ2-2; 8 bases map to TRBD1. V gave up 3 bases and J gave up 4 bases; unmatched junction bases: 4. The germline gives CDR1 MNHNS, CDR2 SASEGT. The CDR3 covers 15 residues. CDR3: CASSEDRVVTGELFF. The CDR3 bases are TGTGCCAGCAGTGAGGACAGGGTGGTCACCGGGGAGCTGTTTTTT.

The V gene is TRBV5-6, the J gene TRBJ2-7, with TRBD2 matching over 8 bases. The CDR3 has 16 residues. V trimming: 3 bases; J trimming: 6 bases; junction bases outside the gene matches: 14. CDR1 and CDR2 from the germline V gene are SGHDT and YYEEEE. This chain's CDR3 is CASSYSDREGLGEQYF. CDR3 nucleotides: TGTGCCAGCAGCTATTCCGACCGGGAGGGGTTGGGCGAGCAGTACTTC.

The chain uses TRBV4-1 and TRBJ2-3; 10 nucleotides line up with TRBD2. CDR3 size: 17 residues. Germline lookup yields CDR1 MGHRA and CDR2 YSYEKL. Trimming removed 2 bases from V and 2 bases from J; junction bases left unmatched: 7. CDR3 region: CASSQRVAGGNTDTQYF. As DNA, the CDR3 is TGCGCCAGCAGCCAACGAGTAGCGGGGGGCAACACAGATACGCAGTATTTT.

In its sample, this clone was seen a few times. The CDR3 loop reads CSAPRTAEAFF. CDR3 sequence (DNA): TGCAGTGCTCCTAGGACAGCTGAAGCTTTCTTT. The chain uses TRBV20-1 and TRBJ1-1; possible D gene TRBD1, 6 bases. This CDR3 spans 11 amino acids. V was cut by 5 bases and J by 6 bases, with 10 bases left in between. Germline CDR1 is DFQATT and CDR2 is SNEGSKA (reference sequence).